This T cell receptor beta chain appears in the sequencing data of a study of Graves' ophthalmopathy and Graves' hyperthyroidism. General study findings and limits: Detection in blood was also observed for most expanded thyroid clonotypes above 0.001 frequency.

Stable hyperthyroidism meant no progression to ophthalmopathy within 18 months of follow-up. PBMCs were density-gradient isolated from roughly 10 ml fresh blood. Only a few counts were recorded for this clonotype. Its antigen is not known. The authors amplified TCR beta CDR3 regions, and they did so from RNA transcripts for repertoire sequencing. HTBI primers were employed in first-round RT-PCR, then a second-round multiplex PCR followed. MiXCR, run by TCRdb on the multiplex PCR reads, gives a single entry per CDR3 protein. The repertoire holds hundreds of thousands of distinct CDR3 sequences, with 21% as singletons. Specimen: peripheral blood. The TCR comes from a woman aged 18 to 35 with stable Graves' hyperthyroidism.

This CDR3 is CASSEPGQGRNTIYF. CDR3 nucleotides: TGTGCCAGCAGTGAACCGGGACAGGGTCGAAACACCATATATTTT. The V gene is TRBV6-1, the J gene TRBJ1-3; 9 nucleotides agree with TRBD1. Looked up from germline, CDR1 is MNHNS and CDR2 is SASEGT. The CDR3 length is 15 residues. V shed 2 bases and J 5 bases; nucleotides not matched to a gene: 4.